This TCR beta chain was observed in a study of cytomegalovirus exposure and HLA in healthy donors. The ends lost 1 base at V and 0 bases at J; junction bases unmatched: 13. This CDR3 comprises 20 residues. Germline V gene sequence: CDR1 MGHRA, CDR2 YSYEKL. TCRdb's copy holds only in-frame clones and misses some; the assay was immunoSEQ multiplex PCR. The sample lists about 250,000 clones, more than 85% occurring once. The sample consisted of PBMCs. The clonotype originates from a man aged 18-30 years in good health and CMV-seropositive. V gene TRBV4-1 combines with J gene TRBJ1-5; 9 positions agree with TRBD1. CDR3 region: CASSQGRLGQGRFSNQPQHF. The CDR3 coding sequence is TGCGCCAGCAGCCAAGGGCGCCTGGGACAGGGTCGGTTTAGCAATCAGCCCCAGCATTTT.